This T cell receptor beta chain was sequenced in a study of blood T cell repertoires in COVID-19. Across the whole study: COVID-19 samples, acute and convalescent, were from the United States, Italy and Spain. Sources were T cells, B-cell-depleted T cells, or PBMCs; the material itself was cDNA or gDNA.

The CDR3 is 13 residues long. V lost 6 bases, J lost 7 bases, and 4 bases stayed unmatched. Germline V gene data show CDR1 as MNHEY and CDR2 as SVGAGI. Original methodology: Nucleated cell number was recorded as an estimate derived from reference gene primer amplification. Measured with immunoSEQ multiplex PCR; TCRdb has only the in-frame clones, and not every one. D and trimming come from the DNA, and the V and J calls and clone size come from that table. In the table there are approximately 140,000 clones, roughly 84% of which are singletons. Enrolled during active infection, Seattle patients were then followed longitudinally.

The sample was peripheral blood. The chain uses TRBV6-5 and TRBJ2-1; 9 bases match TRBD1. The source is a man under 40 with COVID-19, enrolled during active disease. DNA of the CDR3: TGTGCCAGCAGGGACAGGGGAGGAAATGAGCAGTTCTTC. Encoded protein: CASRDRGGNEQFF.